Sequencing of this T cell receptor (beta chain) was carried out in a study of blood T cells in healthy people across ages. Primers used in a second PCR of roughly 7 to 12 cycles were a sample-barcoded 5' primer and a J-beta primer mix. Per sample, CDR3-containing paired-end reads numbered at least 2.5 million. TCRdb reprocessed the 5' RACE reads with MiXCR, giving one entry per CDR3 protein. The sample yields more than 450,000 distinct CDR3 sequences, approximately 26% seen once. Germline CDR1 and CDR2: SEHNR and FQNEAQ (reference sequence). The junction had 4 bases not matched to a gene; V was cut back by 3 bases and J by 1 base. This CDR3 has 16 amino acids. The sample holds a few counts of this clonotype. Its antigen is not identified. Study findings and constraints: Per million T cells, TCR beta diversity dropped about linearly as age rose.

These same records also appear under a second study, on T cells of mothers and their children. From that paper: Over 8 million reads per mother and roughly 3 million per child were obtained. It was related mother-child pairs that showed slightly higher overlap than unrelated pairs, without reaching significance.

Sample: blood. The receptor was isolated from a boy between 2 and 10 years old in good health. This chain links TRBV7-9 with TRBJ2-5, with 11 bases lining up with TRBD1. In DNA form, the CDR3 reads TGTGCCAGCAGCTTCAGTGGGACAGGGGGCCAAGAGACCCAGTACTTC. This sequence encodes CASSFSGTGGQETQYF.